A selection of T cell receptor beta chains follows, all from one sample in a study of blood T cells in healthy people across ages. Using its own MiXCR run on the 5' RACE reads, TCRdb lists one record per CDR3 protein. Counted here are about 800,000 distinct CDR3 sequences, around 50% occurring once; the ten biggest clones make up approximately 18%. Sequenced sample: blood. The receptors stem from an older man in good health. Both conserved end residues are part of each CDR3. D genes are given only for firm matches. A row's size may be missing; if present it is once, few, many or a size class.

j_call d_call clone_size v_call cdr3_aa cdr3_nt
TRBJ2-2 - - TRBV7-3 CASSPGLTNTGELFF TGTGCCAGCAGCCCCGGACTAACGAACACCGGGGAGCTGTTTTTT
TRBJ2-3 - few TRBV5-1 CASSLGSHIDTQYF TGCGCCAGCAGCTTAGGGAGCCACATTGATACGCAGTATTTT
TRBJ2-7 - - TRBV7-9 CASSLLAGAVEQYF TGTGCCAGCAGCTTACTGGCAGGGGCGGTGGAGCAGTACTTC
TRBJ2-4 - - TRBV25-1 CANRGRVREQYF TGTGCCAACAGGGGCAGGGTCCGGGAGCAGTACTTC
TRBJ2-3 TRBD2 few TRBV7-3 CASSLNPSGSTDTQYF TGTGCCAGCAGCTTAAACCCTAGCGGTAGCACAGATACGCAGTATTTT
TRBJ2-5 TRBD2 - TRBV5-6 CASSPGTSGIYNEQYF TGTGCCAGCAGCCCCGGGACTAGCGGGATCTACAATGAGCAGTACTTC
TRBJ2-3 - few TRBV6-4 CASSEELHGTDTQYF TGTGCCAGCAGTGAGGAGCTCCACGGCACAGATACGCAGTATTTT
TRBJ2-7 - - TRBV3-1 CASSRRSRGNEQYF TGTGCCAGCAGCCGGAGATCTAGGGGGAATGAGCAGTACTTC
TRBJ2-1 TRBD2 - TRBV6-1 CASLGGDYNEQFF TGTGCCTCCCTCGGGGGGGACTACAATGAGCAGTTCTTC
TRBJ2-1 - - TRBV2 CASTETRSSYNEQFF TGTGCCAGCACTGAGACTCGTAGCTCCTACAATGAGCAGTTCTTC
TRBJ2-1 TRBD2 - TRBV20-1 CSARDPNSGREDEQFF TGCAGTGCTAGAGATCCGAACTCGGGGCGGGAGGATGAGCAGTTCTTC
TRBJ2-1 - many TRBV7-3 CASSLTAVGNEQFF TGTGCCAGCAGCTTAACGGCCGTGGGGAATGAGCAGTTCTTC
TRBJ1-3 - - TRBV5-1 CASSTSGTGDTIYF TGCGCCAGCAGCACATCAGGGACTGGGGACACCATATATTTT
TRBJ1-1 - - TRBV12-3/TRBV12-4 CASSFPGSGTEAFF TGTGCCAGCAGTTTTCCGGGGTCCGGCACTGAAGCTTTCTTT
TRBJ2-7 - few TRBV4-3 CASSQVSTGLKAGEGYEQYF TGCGCCAGCAGCCAAGTATCGACAGGGTTGAAAGCGGGGGAGGGCTACGAGCAGTACTTC
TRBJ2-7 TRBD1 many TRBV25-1 CASSVLQGGEQYF TGTGCCAGCAGTGTCTTACAGGGGGGCGAGCAGTACTTC